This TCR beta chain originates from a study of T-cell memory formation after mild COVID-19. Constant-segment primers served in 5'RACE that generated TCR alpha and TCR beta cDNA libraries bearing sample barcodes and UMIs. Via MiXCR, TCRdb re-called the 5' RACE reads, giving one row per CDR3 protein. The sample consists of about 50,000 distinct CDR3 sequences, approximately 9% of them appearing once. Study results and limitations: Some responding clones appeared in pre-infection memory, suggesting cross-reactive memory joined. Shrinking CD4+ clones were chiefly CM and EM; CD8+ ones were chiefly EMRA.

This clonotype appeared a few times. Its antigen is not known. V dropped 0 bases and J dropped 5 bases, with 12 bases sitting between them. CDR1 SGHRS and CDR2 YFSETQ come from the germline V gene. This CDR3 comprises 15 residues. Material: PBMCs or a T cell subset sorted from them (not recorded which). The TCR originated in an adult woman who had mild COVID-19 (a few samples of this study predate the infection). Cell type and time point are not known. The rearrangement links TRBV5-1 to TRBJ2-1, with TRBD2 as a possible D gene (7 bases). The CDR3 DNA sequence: TGCGCCAGCAGCTTGGCGGCGGGGGCGAACAATGAGCAGTTCTTC. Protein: CASSLAAGANNEQFF.